This record covers a single T cell receptor (beta chain). Data came from immunoSEQ multiplex PCR; TCRdb stores just in-frame clones and leaves some out. Found here are roughly 230,000 clones, approximately 81% of them singletons; the top ten hold approximately 3.8%. This sample stems from a study of blood T cell repertoires in COVID-19. Study background: Material from acute and convalescent COVID-19 was sourced from the United States, Italy and Spain. PBMCs, B-cell-depleted T cells, or T cells were the source of the cDNA or gDNA that made up the material.

This CDR3 contains 15 residues. Germline CDR1 reads SEHNR; CDR2 reads FQNEAQ (reference sequence). V trimming: 0 bases; J trimming: 7 bases; junction bases outside the gene matches: 4. This TCR was sampled from an elderly woman with acute or convalescent COVID-19. What was sequenced was peripheral blood. V is TRBV7-9 and J is TRBJ1-2, with 11 nucleotides matching TRBD1. CDR3 sequence (DNA): TGTGCCAGCAGCTTAGCAGGACAGGGGGCGCTTGGCTACACCTTC. This codes for CASSLAGQGALGYTF.